The 22 T cell receptor beta chains reported below all come from one sample, sequenced in a study of blood T cell repertoires in COVID-19. TCRdb's copy holds only in-frame clones and misses some; the assay was immunoSEQ multiplex PCR. The data contain approximately 210,000 clones, about 90% of them singletons. Sequencing was done on a sample of PBMCs or T cells enriched from blood (not recorded which). The receptors stem from a woman in her forties or fifties with acute COVID-19.

This chain links TRBV14 with TRBJ1-5; 7 bases are a match to TRBD1. The trim removed 5 bases at V and 4 bases at J, leaving 2 bases unmatched. The CDR3 spans 13 residues. Per germline, CDR1 SGHDN and CDR2 FVKESK. CDR3 coding DNA: TGTGCCAGCAGCGGACAGGAGAATCAGCCCCAGCATTTT. This encodes CASSGQENQPQHF.

The rearrangement links TRBV18 to TRBJ2-7; TRBD1 agrees at 10 bases. CDR3 size: 15 residues. V was pared by 4 bases and J by 6 bases, with 9 bases of the junction left unmatched. Germline CDR1 and CDR2: KGHSH and LQKENI. This CDR3 reads CASSQQGTGASEQYF. The CDR3 DNA reads as TGTGCCAGCTCACAGCAGGGGACAGGGGCTTCCGAGCAGTACTTC.

The chain has TRBV6-5 and TRBJ2-3; 9 nucleotides agree with TRBD1. With 6 bases clipped from V and 11 bases from J, the junction kept 6 bases outside the gene matches. The CDR3 has 12 amino acids. CDR1 is MNHEY and CDR2 is SVGAGI in the germline V gene. DNA for the CDR3: TGTGCCAGCAGACGTACAGGGGGCGAGCAGTATTTT. It encodes CASRRTGGEQYF.

This chain uses TRBV5-4 with TRBJ2-1; TRBD2 is a possible D gene (5 bases). Germline V gene data show CDR1 as SGHNT and CDR2 as YYREEE (reference sequence). Deletions cut 3 bases from V and 8 bases from J, with 15 bases between. This CDR3 is 14 amino acids long. The chain's CDR3 is CASSSGLSRDEQFF. The CDR3 nucleotides read TGTGCCAGCAGCTCCGGACTGAGTAGGGATGAGCAGTTCTTC.

The table lists this clone with a few counts. V usage is TRBV7-6 and J usage is TRBJ1-5; weak D call: TRBD1 (5 bases). The V and J ends lost 0 bases and 3 bases respectively, with 15 bases between them. CDR1 and CDR2 from the germline V gene are SGHVS and FNYEAQ. The CDR3 has 17 amino acids. CDR3 protein: CASSLARPGGTNQPQHF. DNA for the CDR3: TGTGCCAGCAGCTTAGCCCGACCGGGGGGGACCAATCAGCCCCAGCATTTT.

This clone turned up a few times. This rearrangement joins TRBV27 to TRBJ2-7; 10 positions agree with TRBD2. Germline V gene lookup returns CDR1 MNHEY and CDR2 SMNVEV (reference sequence). The junction had 4 bases not matched to a gene; V was cut back by 6 bases and J by 2 bases. The CDR3 loop spans 14 amino acids. CDR3 sequence: CASRNSGGTYEQYF. Written as DNA, the CDR3 is TGTGCCAGCAGAAATAGCGGGGGGACCTACGAGCAGTACTTC.

The chain links TRBV29-1 to TRBJ1-2; the match to TRBD1 covers 9 bases. Germline V gene lookup returns CDR1 SQVTM and CDR2 ANQGSEA. V shed 6 bases and J 5 bases; nucleotides not matched to a gene: 4. This CDR3 contains 12 residues. The CDR3 nucleotides are TGCAGCGTGGAGACAGGGGGTTATGGCTACACCTTC. It codes for CSVETGGYGYTF.

This clone was detected only a few times. This chain links TRBV2 with TRBJ1-6, with 10 bases lining up with TRBD1. The CDR3 spans 15 residues. Germline CDR1 is SNHLY and CDR2 is FYNNEI. V was clipped by 2 bases and J by 11 bases; unmatched bases: 6. In DNA, the CDR3 is TGTGCCAGCAGTGAACCGACAGGGGGCTTAACACCCCTCCACTTT. Its translation is CASSEPTGGLTPLHF.

This chain connects TRBV27 to TRBJ2-7; D perhaps matches TRBD1 (6 bases). CDR3 length equals 13 residues. V was cut by 2 bases and J by 6 bases, with 11 bases left in between. Germline-derived CDR1 and CDR2 are MNHEY and SMNVEV (reference sequence). The CDR3 region is CASSLRGLGEQYF. The DNA of the CDR3 is TGTGCCAGCAGTTTAAGGGGGTTGGGCGAGCAGTACTTC.

V and J are TRBV27 and TRBJ1-2, with 8 nucleotides matching TRBD1. The ends lost 7 bases at V and 7 bases at J; junction bases unmatched: 11. The CDR3 is made up of 14 amino acids. CDR1 is MNHEY and CDR2 is SMNVEV in the germline V gene (reference sequence). CDR3 region: CASKYTDRESGYTF. CDR3 DNA sequence: TGTGCCAGCAAATACACGGACAGGGAGTCTGGCTACACCTTC.

The V gene is TRBV2, the J gene TRBJ1-5; D might be TRBD1 (5 bases). Germline values: CDR1 SNHLY, CDR2 FYNNEI. The CDR3 covers 13 residues. Between the trimmed V and J ends, which lost 7 bases and 6 bases, there was a span of 13 bases. The CDR3 DNA sequence: TGTGCCAGCAATTCAGGGATCCGTCAGCCCCAGCATTTT. Translating gives CASNSGIRQPQHF.

This clone was counted once. Within the sample, other DNA sequences also encode this same CDR3. The V and J genes are TRBV7-2 and TRBJ2-7; 10 bases are a match to TRBD1. The V segment lost 3 bases and the J segment 1 base; nucleotides outside the gene matches: 0. The CDR3 covers 14 residues. Germline V gives CDR1 SGHTA, CDR2 FQGNSA. In nucleotides, the CDR3 is TGTGCCAGCAGCTTGGACAGGGGGTCCTACGAGCAGTACTTC. Translation gives CASSLDRGSYEQYF. Full variable domain (remainder filled in from reference TRBV7-2 and TRBJ2-7): GAGVSQSPSNKVTEKGKDVELRCDPISGHTALYWYRQSLGQGLEFLIYFQGNSAPDKSGLPSDRFSAERTGGSVSTLTIQRTQQEDSAVYLCASSLDRGSYEQYFGPGTRLTVT.

The chain joins TRBV3-1 (or the pseudogene TRBV3-2) to TRBJ2-7; 8 bases line up with TRBD1. Trimming cost V 0 bases and J 3 bases; bases outside gene matches: 4. This CDR3 is built from 15 residues. Germline assignment: CDR1 LGHDT and CDR2 YNNKEL (reference sequence). The CDR3 DNA follows: TGTGCCAGCAGCCAAGATGTGGACAGGGACTACGAGCAGTACTTC. Protein sequence: CASSQDVDRDYEQYF.

This chain uses TRBV9 with TRBJ2-1; tentatively, D is TRBD1 (5 bases). V lost 7 bases and J 8 bases, leaving 16 bases between the germline ends. CDR1 SGDLS and CDR2 YYNGEE come from the germline V gene. This CDR3 is built from 13 residues. The CDR3 here is CASAGLGYYEQFF. The CDR3 DNA is TGTGCCAGCGCAGGGCTTGGGTATTATGAGCAGTTCTTC. Combining the CDR3 with reference TRBV9 and TRBJ2-1 gives the whole variable domain DSGVTQTPKHLITATGQRVTLRCSPRSGDLSVYWYQQSLDQGLQFLIQYYNGEERAKGNILERFSAQQFPDLHSELNLSSLELGDSALYFCASAGLGYYEQFFGPGTRLTVL.

The chain has TRBV27 and TRBJ2-1; D not resolved. This CDR3 spans 12 amino acids. V was shortened by 0 bases and J by 6 bases, with 3 bases between the two germline ends. Per germline, CDR1 MNHEY and CDR2 SMNVEV (reference sequence). CDR3 in DNA: TGTGCCAGCAGTTTATCTAGCAATGAGCAGTTCTTC. Amino acid sequence: CASSLSSNEQFF.

The J gene is TRBJ2-7, the V gene TRBV21-1; the table's D gene call, TRBD2, was not cross checked with the DNA. TRBV21-1 is marked as a pseudogene. The CDR3 is 19 residues long. CDR3 in DNA: TGTGCCAGCAGCAAGGTGTGGGGTACAGCGGGGGGAGACTCCTACGAGCAGTACTTC. Amino acid sequence: CASSKVWGTAGGDSYEQYF.

The rearrangement links TRBV27 to TRBJ1-5; perhaps TRBD1 as D (6 bases). This CDR3 spans 14 amino acids. Germline V gene lookup returns CDR1 MNHEY and CDR2 SMNVEV (reference sequence). The V end was cut by 7 bases, the J end by 4 bases, with 14 bases between. CDR3 DNA: TGTGCCAGCAAGCTACAGGGACATAATCAGCCCCAGCATTTT. This codes for CASKLQGHNQPQHF.

The chain employs TRBV7-2 and TRBJ1-2; D might be TRBD1 (5 bases). The ends were cut back, 5 bases at V and 6 bases at J, with 16 bases in the middle. This CDR3 contains 14 residues. Germline CDR1 reads SGHTA; CDR2 reads FQGNSA. The CDR3: CASSGQGSLNGYTF. DNA of the CDR3: TGTGCCAGCAGCGGTCAGGGTTCACTTAATGGCTACACCTTC.

The rearrangement uses TRBV6-2 or TRBV6-3 and TRBJ2-2; D gene unclear. CDR3 size: 14 residues. V was pared by 6 bases and J by 5 bases, with 13 bases between. CDR1 is MNHEY and CDR2 is SVGEGT in the germline V gene. The CDR3 DNA follows: TGTGCCAGCAGCCCGGAGTCCTGGACCGGGGAGCTGTTTTTT. This encodes CASSPESWTGELFF.

The CDR3 region is CASSPTSGTGELFF. As DNA, the CDR3 is TGTGCCAGCAGCCCAACTAGCGGGACCGGGGAGCTGTTTTTT. The rearrangement links TRBV7-9 to TRBJ2-2; 9 bases fit TRBD2. The CDR3 totals 14 residues. The V gene end was trimmed by 5 bases and the J gene end by 5 bases; junction bases not matched to a gene: 3. Germline V gene lookup returns CDR1 SEHNR and CDR2 FQNEAQ (reference sequence).

The J gene is TRBJ1-4, the V gene TRBV4-1; D gene ambiguous. The germline V gene has CDR1 MGHRA and CDR2 YSYEKL. CDR3 length equals 16 residues. The V end was cut by 4 bases, the J end by 0 bases, with 12 bases between. The CDR3 protein is CASSPGSQATNEKLFF. In nucleotides, the CDR3 is TGCGCCAGCAGCCCCGGGTCACAAGCAACTAATGAAAAACTGTTTTTT.

This clone showed up just once. This rearrangement joins TRBV27 to TRBJ2-6, with 7 bases identical to TRBD1. This CDR3 comprises 17 residues. Germline V gives CDR1 MNHEY, CDR2 SMNVEV (reference sequence). The ends lost 5 bases at V and 4 bases at J; junction bases unmatched: 11. The DNA for the CDR3 is TGTGCCAGCAGTACTCGGGATAAGGGGGCCGGGGCCAACGTCCTGACTTTC. This codes for CASSTRDKGAGANVLTF.